The clone carrying this T cell receptor beta chain was seen only a few times. These data come from a study of blood T cell repertoires in COVID-19. Background on the study: There were acute and convalescent COVID-19 samples, and they came from the United States, Italy and Spain.

This CDR3 contains 16 residues. The V and J ends lost 2 bases and 7 bases, in that order; junction bases with no gene match: 12. Germline V gene sequence: CDR1 ENHRY, CDR2 SYGVKD. Original methodology: It was from reference gene primer amplification that nucleated cell counts were estimated. Profiling relied on immunoSEQ multiplex PCR, and the TCRdb table lists in-frame clones only, not all of them. That table is the source of V, J and clone size, and D and trimming were worked out from the DNA. The sample yields roughly 230,000 clones, 65% to 90% seen once. Specimen: peripheral blood. This rearrangement joins TRBV10-3 to TRBJ1-1; 8 nucleotides align to TRBD1. This sequence originates from a woman aged 45-65 years with acute or convalescent COVID-19. The CDR3 reads CAISEGTGLKGVEAFF. CDR3 in DNA: TGTGCCATCAGTGAGGGGACAGGACTAAAGGGGGTTGAAGCTTTCTTT.